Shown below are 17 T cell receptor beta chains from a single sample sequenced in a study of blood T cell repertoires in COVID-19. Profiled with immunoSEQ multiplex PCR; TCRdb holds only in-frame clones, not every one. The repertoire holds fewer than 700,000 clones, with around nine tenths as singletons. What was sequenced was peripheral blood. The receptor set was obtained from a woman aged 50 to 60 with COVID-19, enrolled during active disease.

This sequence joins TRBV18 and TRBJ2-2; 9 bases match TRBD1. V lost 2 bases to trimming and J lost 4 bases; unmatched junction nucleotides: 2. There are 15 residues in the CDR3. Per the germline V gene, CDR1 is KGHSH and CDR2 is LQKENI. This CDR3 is CASSPETGGTGELFF. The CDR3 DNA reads TGTGCCAGCTCACCAGAGACAGGGGGCACCGGGGAGCTGTTTTTT.

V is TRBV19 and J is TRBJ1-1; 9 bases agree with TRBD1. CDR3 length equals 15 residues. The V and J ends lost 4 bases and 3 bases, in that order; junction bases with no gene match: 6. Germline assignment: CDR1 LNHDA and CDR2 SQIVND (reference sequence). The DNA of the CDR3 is TGTGCCAGTAGTACCCCAAGGACAGGGGACACTGAAGCTTTCTTT. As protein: CASSTPRTGDTEAFF.

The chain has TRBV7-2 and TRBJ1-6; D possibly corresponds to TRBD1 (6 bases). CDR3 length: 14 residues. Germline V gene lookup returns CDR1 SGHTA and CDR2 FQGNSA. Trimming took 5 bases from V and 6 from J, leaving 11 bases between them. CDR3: CASSLDSSNSPLHF. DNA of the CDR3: TGTGCCAGCAGCCTGGACAGCTCTAATTCACCCCTCCACTTT.

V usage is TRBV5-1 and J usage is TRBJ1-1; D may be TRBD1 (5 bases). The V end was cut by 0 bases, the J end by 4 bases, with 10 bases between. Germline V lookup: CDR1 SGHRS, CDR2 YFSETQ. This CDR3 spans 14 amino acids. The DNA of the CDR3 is TGCGCCAGCAGCTTGGCGGGGGATCGCACTGAAGCTTTCTTT. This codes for CASSLAGDRTEAFF.

Here the CDR3 DNA reads TGTGCCAGCAGTGAGGAACAGGGGGAGGACTACGAGCAGTACTTC. Translating gives CASSEEQGEDYEQYF. This chain links TRBV2 with TRBJ2-7; 8 nucleotides align to TRBD1. From germline, CDR1 is SNHLY and CDR2 FYNNEI. Trimming removed 3 bases from V and 3 bases from J; junction bases left unmatched: 7. The CDR3 length is 15 residues.

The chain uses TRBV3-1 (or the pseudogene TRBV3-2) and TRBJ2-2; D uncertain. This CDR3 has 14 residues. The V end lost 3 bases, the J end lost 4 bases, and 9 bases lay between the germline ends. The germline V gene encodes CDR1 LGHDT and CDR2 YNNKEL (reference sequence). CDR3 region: CASSHSLSTGELFF. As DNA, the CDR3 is TGTGCCAGCAGCCATTCCTTGTCCACCGGGGAGCTGTTTTTT.

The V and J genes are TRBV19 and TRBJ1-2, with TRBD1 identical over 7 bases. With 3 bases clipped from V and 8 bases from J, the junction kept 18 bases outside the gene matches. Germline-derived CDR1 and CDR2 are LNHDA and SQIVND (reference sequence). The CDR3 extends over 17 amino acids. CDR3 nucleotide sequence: TGTGCCAGTAGTATTCCCGACAGGGTGTTCTTCTCCGACGGCTACACCTTC. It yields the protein CASSIPDRVFFSDGYTF.

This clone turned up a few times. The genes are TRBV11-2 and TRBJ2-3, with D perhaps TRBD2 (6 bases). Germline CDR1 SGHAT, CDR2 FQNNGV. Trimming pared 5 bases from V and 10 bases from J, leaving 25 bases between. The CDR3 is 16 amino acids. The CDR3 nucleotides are TGTGCCAGCAGCAGTGGGACTGGTCTTATCTCCCGAGCGCAGTATTTT. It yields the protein CASSSGTGLISRAQYF.

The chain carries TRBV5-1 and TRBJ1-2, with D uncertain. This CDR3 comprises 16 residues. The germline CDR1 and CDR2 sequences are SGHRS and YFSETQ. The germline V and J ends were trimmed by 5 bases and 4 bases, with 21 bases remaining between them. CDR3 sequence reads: CASSLTPLLSGYGYTF. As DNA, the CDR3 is TGCGCCAGCAGTTTGACACCGCTGCTTTCGGGCTATGGCTACACCTTC.

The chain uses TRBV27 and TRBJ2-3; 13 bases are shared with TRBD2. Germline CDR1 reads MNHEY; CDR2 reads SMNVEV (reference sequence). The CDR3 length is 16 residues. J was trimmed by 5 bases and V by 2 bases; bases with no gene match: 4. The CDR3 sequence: CASSLRTSGGVDTQYF. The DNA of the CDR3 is TGTGCCAGCAGTTTACGGACTAGCGGGGGTGTAGATACGCAGTATTTT.

In DNA, the CDR3 is TGTGCCAGCAGCGTAGGGGAGGGCGATGGCTACACCTTC. Amino acid sequence: CASSVGEGDGYTF. The chain carries TRBV9 and TRBJ1-2; D not resolved. CDR1 and CDR2 from the germline V gene are SGDLS and YYNGEE. The CDR3 contains 13 residues. V was pared by 0 bases and J by 6 bases, with 9 bases between.

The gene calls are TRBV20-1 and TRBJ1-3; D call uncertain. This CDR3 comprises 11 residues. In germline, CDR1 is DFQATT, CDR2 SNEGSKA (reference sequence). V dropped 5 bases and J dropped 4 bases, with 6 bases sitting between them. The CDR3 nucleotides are TGCAGTGCTCTGCGGGGAAACACCATATATTTT. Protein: CSALRGNTIYF.

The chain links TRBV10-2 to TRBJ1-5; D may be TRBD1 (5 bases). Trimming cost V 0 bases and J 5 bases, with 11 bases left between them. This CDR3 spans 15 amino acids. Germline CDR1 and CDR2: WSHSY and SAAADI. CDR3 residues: CASSESSGGDQPQHF. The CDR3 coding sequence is TGCGCCAGCAGTGAGTCATCGGGGGGGGATCAGCCCCAGCATTTT.

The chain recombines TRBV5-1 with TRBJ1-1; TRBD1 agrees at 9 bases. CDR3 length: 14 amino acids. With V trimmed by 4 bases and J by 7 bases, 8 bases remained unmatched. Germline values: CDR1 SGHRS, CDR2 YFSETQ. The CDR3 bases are TGCGCCAGCAGCGTTACCGGGACAGGGTTTGAAGCTTTCTTT. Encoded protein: CASSVTGTGFEAFF.

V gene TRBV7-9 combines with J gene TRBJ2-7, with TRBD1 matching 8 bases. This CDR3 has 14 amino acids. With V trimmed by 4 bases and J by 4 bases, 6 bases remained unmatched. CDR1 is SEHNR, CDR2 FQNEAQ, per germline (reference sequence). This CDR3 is CASSSDRVLYEQYF. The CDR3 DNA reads TGTGCCAGCAGCTCGGACAGGGTATTATACGAGCAGTACTTC.

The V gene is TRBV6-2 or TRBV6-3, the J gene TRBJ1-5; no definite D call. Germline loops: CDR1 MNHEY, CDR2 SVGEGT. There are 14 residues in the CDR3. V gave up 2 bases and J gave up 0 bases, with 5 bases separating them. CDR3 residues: CASSYVHSNQPQHF. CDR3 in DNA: TGTGCCAGCAGTTACGTCCATAGCAATCAGCCCCAGCATTTT.

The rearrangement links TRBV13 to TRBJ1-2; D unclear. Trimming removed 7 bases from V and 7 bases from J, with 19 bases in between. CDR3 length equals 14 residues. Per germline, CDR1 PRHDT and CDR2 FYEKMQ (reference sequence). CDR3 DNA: TGTGCCAGCACCCCAAGTAGGAGTCGCTCTGGCTACACCTTC. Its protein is CASTPSRSRSGYTF.